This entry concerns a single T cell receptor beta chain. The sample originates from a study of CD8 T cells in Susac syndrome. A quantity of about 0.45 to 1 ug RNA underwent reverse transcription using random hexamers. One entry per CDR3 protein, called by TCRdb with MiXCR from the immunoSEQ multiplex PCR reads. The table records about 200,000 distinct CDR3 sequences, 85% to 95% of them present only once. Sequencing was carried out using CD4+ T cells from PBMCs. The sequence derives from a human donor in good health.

The CDR3 protein is CASRSLGGGREKLFF. CDR3 nucleotides: TGTGCCAGCAGATCCCTGGGTGGAGGTCGCGAAAAACTGTTTTTT. This chain connects TRBV25-1 to TRBJ1-4; D remains ambiguous. The V gene lost 6 bases and the J gene lost 8 bases, with 19 bases spanning the gap. Germline CDR1 MGHDK, CDR2 SYGVNS. This CDR3 comprises 15 residues.